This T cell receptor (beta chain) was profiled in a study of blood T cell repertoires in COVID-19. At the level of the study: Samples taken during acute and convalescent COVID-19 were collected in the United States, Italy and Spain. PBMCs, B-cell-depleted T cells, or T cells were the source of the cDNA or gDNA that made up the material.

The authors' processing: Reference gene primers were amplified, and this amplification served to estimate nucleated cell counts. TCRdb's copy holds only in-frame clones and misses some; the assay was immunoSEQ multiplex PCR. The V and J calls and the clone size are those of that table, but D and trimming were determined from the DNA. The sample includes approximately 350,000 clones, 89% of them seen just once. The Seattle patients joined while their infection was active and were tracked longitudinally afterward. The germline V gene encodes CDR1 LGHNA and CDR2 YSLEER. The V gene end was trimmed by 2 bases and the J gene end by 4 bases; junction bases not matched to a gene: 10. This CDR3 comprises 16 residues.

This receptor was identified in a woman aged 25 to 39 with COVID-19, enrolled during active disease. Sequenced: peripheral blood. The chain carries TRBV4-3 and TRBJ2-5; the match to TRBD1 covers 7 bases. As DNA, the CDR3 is TGCGCCAGCAGCCAAACTAGGGACAGAAGAGGAGAGACCCAGTACTTC. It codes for CASSQTRDRRGETQYF.